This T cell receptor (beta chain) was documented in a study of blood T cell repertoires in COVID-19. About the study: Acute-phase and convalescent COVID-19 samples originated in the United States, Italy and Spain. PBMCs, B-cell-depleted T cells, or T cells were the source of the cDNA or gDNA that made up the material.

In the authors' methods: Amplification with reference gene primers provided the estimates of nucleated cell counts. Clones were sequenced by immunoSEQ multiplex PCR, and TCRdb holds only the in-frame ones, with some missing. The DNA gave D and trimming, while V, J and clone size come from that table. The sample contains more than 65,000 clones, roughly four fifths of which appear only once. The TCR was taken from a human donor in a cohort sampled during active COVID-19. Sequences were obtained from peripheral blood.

Written as DNA, the CDR3 is TGTGCCAGCAGTAGTGGAAGACTTGAGACTGAAGCTTTCTTT. It yields the protein CASSSGRLETEAFF. The V and J genes are TRBV6-6 and TRBJ1-1; D gene unclear. The germline CDR1 and CDR2 sequences are MNHNY and SVGAGI (reference sequence). CDR3 length equals 14 residues. V was cut by 5 bases and J by 5 bases, with 15 bases left in between.